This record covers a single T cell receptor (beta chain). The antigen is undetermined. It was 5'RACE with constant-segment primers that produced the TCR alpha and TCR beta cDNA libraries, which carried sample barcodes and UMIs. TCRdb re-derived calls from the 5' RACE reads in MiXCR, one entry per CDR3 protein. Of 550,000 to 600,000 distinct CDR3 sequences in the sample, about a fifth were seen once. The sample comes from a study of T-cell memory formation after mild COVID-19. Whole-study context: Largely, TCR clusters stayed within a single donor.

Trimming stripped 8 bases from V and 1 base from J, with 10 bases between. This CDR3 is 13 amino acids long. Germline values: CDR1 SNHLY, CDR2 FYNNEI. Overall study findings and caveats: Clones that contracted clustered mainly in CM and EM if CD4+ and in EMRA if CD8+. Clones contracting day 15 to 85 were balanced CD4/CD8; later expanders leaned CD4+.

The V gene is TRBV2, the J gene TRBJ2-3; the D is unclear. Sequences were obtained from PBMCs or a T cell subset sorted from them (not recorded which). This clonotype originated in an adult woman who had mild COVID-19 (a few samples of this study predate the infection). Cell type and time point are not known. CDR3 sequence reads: CASLPVRTDTQYF. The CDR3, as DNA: TGTGCCAGCCTCCCCGTACGCACAGATACGCAGTATTTT.